This section outlines one T cell receptor (beta chain) sequence together with its context. Its specificity is unknown. This sample stems from a study of multiple sclerosis patients with progressive multifocal leukoencephalopathy. Overall study: Longitudinal control samples came from natalizumab-treated multiple sclerosis patients without PML.

Sequencing used immunoSEQ multiplex PCR; TCRdb keeps in-frame clones, though not all of them. The sample carries about 30,000 clones, 80% to 95% recorded once. The germline CDR1 and CDR2 sequences are LNHDA and SQIVND (reference sequence). Trimming stripped 3 bases from V and 0 bases from J, with 18 bases between. This CDR3 contains 18 residues. Study-level results: Most PML patients had lower entropy, suggesting less diverse TRB repertoires. Whether JC virus or general immunocompromise explains the findings remained unclear.

Time point noted: before natalizumab initiation. T0 refers to blood drawn before natalizumab was first infused. The V call is TRBV19, the J call TRBJ1-5; D gene ambiguous. Material: PBMCs. The clonotype was recovered from a man aged 25-40 years with multiple sclerosis. The CDR3 spells CASSIMVLGGYSNQPQHF. CDR3 in DNA: TGTGCCAGTAGTATCATGGTTCTCGGTGGGTATAGCAATCAGCCCCAGCATTTT.